This T cell receptor beta chain was obtained from a study of CD8+CD57+ T cells in acquired aplastic anemia. Overall study context: Sorted CD4+ and CD8+ cells gave an average of around 3.3 ug of DNA. Study-wide points: In common between the patients and the controls were twenty-nine CD8+ CDR3 sequences.

The CDR3 totals 14 residues. The V gene's germline CDR1 is SGHRS and CDR2 YFSETQ. V gave up 4 bases and J gave up 3 bases, with 13 bases separating them. This clonotype was detected once. Its antigen remains unknown. This sequence may be a read error, since a much larger clone differs from it by one base. TCR beta VDJ and CDR3 were profiled, and genomic DNA was the template. MiXCR, run by TCRdb on the reads, gives a single entry per CDR3 protein. The sample carries about 220,000 distinct CDR3 sequences, 45% to 50% recorded once. The patients chosen for sequencing had shown expansion of CD8+CD57+ cells (detected by flow cytometry). Everyone among the patients had severe acquired aplastic anemia.

The genes are TRBV5-1 and TRBJ1-1, with a possible D match to TRBD1 (6 bases). The sequence was collected from a human donor with aplastic anemia. Source material: sorted CD4+, CD8+, or CD8+CD57+ T cells (not recorded which) from PBMCs. The CDR3 coding sequence is TGCGCCAGCAGCGGAAAAGGGGGGTACACTGAAGCTTTCTTT. This sequence encodes CASSGKGGYTEAFF.